This T cell receptor beta chain was sequenced for a study of blood T cell repertoires in COVID-19 (dated by TCRdb to between 2020 and 2021). A note on the overall study: Samples covering the acute and convalescent phases of COVID-19 were provided by collaborators in the United States, Italy and Spain. The material from the prospective study consisted of cDNA or gDNA derived from T cells, B-cell-depleted T cells, or PBMCs. Subjects who had been exposed to COVID-19, were actively infected with it, or had recovered from it provided the deeply sampled blood TCRbeta repertoires that made up the dataset. The repertoires were released in a freely available public database intended as a resource for research on the immune response to SARS-CoV-2. Samples came from the ongoing ImmuneRACE study (first 160 participants) plus 1,254 subjects from 6 global collaborators. Nearly every sample came with metadata listing a de-identified subject ID, COVID-19 status, age in years and sex. HLA class I and class II types, where available, came from metadata supplied by the sample provider rather than from assay-based typing. The research as a whole found: The quantity of clinical and demographic metadata differed by source and by participant and was supplied without curation.

The CDR3 numbers 16 residues from cysteine through phenylalanine. Only the CDR3 region is kept as DNA, spanning 48 bases read in frame from base 1. CDR1 and CDR2 are drawn from the germline V gene: SGHVS, FNYEAQ. The trim is 1 base for V and 0 bases for J, with a gap of 10 bases between the germline ends. This clone was recorded only once. Its antigen specificity is not known. The record has no base qualities; no much larger clone is one base away. Participants in the prospective study were enrolled through a virtual design, were aged roughly 18 to 100 years, and lived in roughly 26 United States geographic areas. In the prospective study, participants were assigned to cohorts based on the clinical history participants reported in a screening survey and a study questionnaire. Exposed participants had been in contact with someone with a PCR-confirmed or clinician-diagnosed COVID-19 case within 2 weeks of study entry. In the prospective study, whole blood, serum and a nasopharyngeal or oropharyngeal swab were collected from each participant by mobile phlebotomists. Participants in the prospective study had the option to provide additional blood draws and questionnaires over an approximately two-month period. Prospective study blood samples were shipped either frozen or at room temperature before DNA extraction.

The immunoSEQ Assay, a bias-controlled multiplex PCR, was used to amplify TCRbeta CDR3 regions from genomic DNA. Per the authors' processing: The number of nucleated cells in each sample was estimated from the amplification of reference gene primers within the assay. To quantify the absolute abundance of each unique TCRbeta CDR3 rearrangement, sequence reads were collapsed and filtered. Productive Simpson clonality was computed per sample as the square root of Simpson's diversity index over productive rearrangements. This immuneACCESS table, as held by TCRdb, lists in-frame sequences with V and J called but not all clones. Of the missing ones, under half trace to an unresolved V gene in checked studies; the others have no known cause. For V, J and clone size, that table is used; D and trimming come from the DNA. For this sample the table gives a few hundred thousand clones, of which more than 70% were detected only once. The ten most abundant clones make up about 1.5% of the sample.

The sequence joins TRBV7-6 to TRBJ2-1; tentative D gene TRBD1, with 5 bases matching. The sample consisted of PBMCs or T cells enriched from blood (not recorded which). This receptor was identified in a woman aged 18-35 years who had been exposed to COVID-19. The DNA is TGTGCCAGCAGCTTAGAAGGAAGGGGCTCCTACAATGAGCAGTTCTTC. Translation gives CASSLEGRGSYNEQFF.